This T cell receptor (beta chain) was obtained from a study of beta chain features in type 1 diabetes. The wider study: In all, about 110 million sorted cells from all samples were analyzed.

On this clone: What it binds is unknown.

Reverse transcription of all isolated RNA meant that expressed TCRB transcripts were sequenced. Regulatory, naive and central memory T cell samples averaged approximately 3.9 million reads. Sequencing was performed with immunoSEQ multiplex PCR; in TCRdb, only in-frame clones are kept and a portion is missing. The repertoire includes around 150,000 clones, about 7% of them detected once, and about 1.4% sits in the top ten. This CDR3 has 15 amino acids. Germline assignment: CDR1 MNHNS and CDR2 SASEGT. V was shortened by 4 bases and J by 4 bases, with 15 bases between the two germline ends. Findings and limits, study-wide: When Type 1 diabetes patients were examined, their TCRB CDR3s proved moderately but significantly shorter in all four CD4+ subsets.

Source material: central memory CD4+ T cells from blood. The chain links TRBV6-1 to TRBJ2-3, with no clear D. The receptor was derived from a woman aged 25 to 39 in good health. Here the CDR3 DNA reads TGTGCCAGCAGTGTTAATAGCCTAGGCTCAGATACGCAGTATTTT. Translated: CASSVNSLGSDTQYF.